These 16 T cell receptor beta chains were all obtained from the same sample, sequenced in a study of graft-versus-host responses after intestinal transplantation. No antigen is known for these receptors. Sequencing was performed with immunoSEQ multiplex PCR; in TCRdb, only in-frame clones are kept and a portion is missing. The sample consists of tens of thousands of clones, roughly 92% of them appearing once. The input for sequencing was unstimulated CD4+ T cells sorted from spleen or lymph node cells, taken before intestinal transplant. Receptors were obtained from a human donor who received an intestinal transplant.

The chain is built from TRBV5-1 and TRBJ2-1; TRBD2 agrees at 7 bases. The V gene's germline CDR1 is SGHRS and CDR2 YFSETQ. J gave up 0 bases and V 0 bases, and 12 bases lay outside the gene matches. The CDR3 has 19 amino acids. CDR3 coding DNA: TGCGCCAGCAGCTTGGTTGGTGGGAGGGCCCTCAGCTCCTACAATGAGCAGTTCTTC. This sequence encodes CASSLVGGRALSSYNEQFF. Variable domain in full (rest from reference TRBV5-1 and TRBJ2-1): KAGVTQTPRYLIKTRGQQVTLSCSPISGHRSVSWYQQTPGQGLQFLFEYFSETQRNKGNFPGRFSGRQFSNSRSEMNVSTLELGDSALYLCASSLVGGRALSSYNEQFFGPGTRLTVL.

V is TRBV7-9 and J is TRBJ2-7; a weak D match, TRBD1 (6 bases). This CDR3 has 13 amino acids. The germline V gene has CDR1 SEHNR and CDR2 FQNEAQ (reference sequence). V shed 4 bases and J shed 7 bases, with 14 bases lying between them. The CDR3 DNA reads TGTGCCAGCAGCTCCACCACAGGGCGGGAGCAGTACTTC. Amino acid sequence: CASSSTTGREQYF.

The V call is TRBV11-3, the J call TRBJ2-2; D remains ambiguous. The CDR3 extends over 16 amino acids. The ends were cut back, 5 bases at V and 0 bases at J, with 13 bases in the middle. The germline gives CDR1 SGHNT, CDR2 YENEEA. The DNA of the CDR3 is TGTGCCAGCAGCCAATACGGACCACCGAACACCGGGGAGCTGTTTTTT. Protein sequence: CASSQYGPPNTGELFF.

The J gene is TRBJ2-3, the V gene TRBV5-1; no definite D call. The length of the CDR3 is 14 residues. The germline V gene has CDR1 SGHRS and CDR2 YFSETQ. With 1 base removed from V and 6 bases from J, the gap between germline ends came to 12 bases. Here the CDR3 DNA reads TGCGCCAGCAGCTTGTCCGATTCCGGGGATACGCAGTATTTT. It translates to CASSLSDSGDTQYF. The full variable domain, with the rest looked up from reference TRBV5-1 and TRBJ2-3, is KAGVTQTPRYLIKTRGQQVTLSCSPISGHRSVSWYQQTPGQGLQFLFEYFSETQRNKGNFPGRFSGRQFSNSRSEMNVSTLELGDSALYLCASSLSDSGDTQYFGPGTRLTVL.

This rearrangement joins TRBV6-1 to TRBJ1-5, with D maybe TRBD1 (6 bases). The CDR3 length is 17 residues. Trimming shortened V by 3 bases and J by 2 bases, and 17 bases separated the two germline ends. Per germline, CDR1 MNHNS and CDR2 SASEGT. CDR3 protein: CASSDRTVAWGNQPQHF. Written as DNA, the CDR3 is TGTGCCAGCAGTGACAGGACAGTCGCGTGGGGCAATCAGCCCCAGCATTTT.

The chain links TRBV15 to TRBJ2-3; no clear D. This CDR3 has 13 residues. Trimming removed 0 bases from V and 3 bases from J, with 4 bases in between. Germline CDR1 LNHNV, CDR2 YYDKDF (reference sequence). The chain's CDR3 is CATSRDRTDTQYF. The CDR3 nucleotides read TGTGCCACCAGCAGAGATCGGACAGATACGCAGTATTTT. Together with reference TRBV15 and TRBJ2-3, the CDR3 gives the full variable domain: DAMVIQNPRYQVTQFGKPVTLSCSQTLNHNVMYWYQQKSSQAPKLLFHYYDKDFNNEADTPDNFQSRRPNTSFCFLDIRSPGLGDTAMYLCATSRDRTDTQYFGPGTRLTVL.

The chain has TRBV5-5 and TRBJ1-1; 7 nucleotides agree with TRBD1. Germline values: CDR1 SGHKS, CDR2 YYEKEE (reference sequence). CDR3 length: 15 amino acids. The V gene end was trimmed by 2 bases and the J gene end by 0 bases; junction bases not matched to a gene: 4. The CDR3, as DNA: TGTGCCAGCAGCTTTCTGACAGGGATGAACACTGAAGCTTTCTTT. Protein sequence: CASSFLTGMNTEAFF.

This chain joins TRBV6-6 and TRBJ1-5; perhaps TRBD1 as D (6 bases). Trimming left V 5 bases short and J 2 bases short, with 10 bases between. The CDR3 spans 14 residues. Germline V lookup: CDR1 MNHNY, CDR2 SVGAGI (reference sequence). The CDR3 loop is CASSQGYGNQPQHF. CDR3 DNA sequence: TGTGCCAGCAGTCAGGGGTACGGCAATCAGCCCCAGCATTTT.

The table lists this clone with a count of one. The V call is TRBV18, the J call TRBJ2-7; TRBD1 matches at 9 bases. The length of the CDR3 is 14 residues. V shed 3 bases, J shed 4 bases, and the junction held 4 bases outside the gene matches. Germline assignment: CDR1 KGHSH and CDR2 LQKENI. CDR3 protein: CASSPGQGHYEQYF. In DNA, the CDR3 is TGTGCCAGCTCACCGGGACAGGGTCATTACGAGCAGTACTTC.

CDR3: CAISESTGWSPDLDEHTF. DNA for the CDR3: TGTGCCATCAGTGAGTCGACGGGGTGGAGCCCCGATTTAGACGAGCACACCTTC. This chain connects TRBV10-3 to TRBJ1-2; D ambiguous. V was pared by 0 bases and J by 12 bases, with 29 bases between. This CDR3 contains 18 residues. The germline gives CDR1 ENHRY, CDR2 SYGVKD.

The chain links TRBV27 to TRBJ1-2, with 7 positions matching TRBD1. Trimming at V came to 5 bases and at J to 1 base, leaving 4 bases not matched to a gene. The CDR3 is made up of 14 amino acids. CDR1 is MNHEY, CDR2 SMNVEV, per germline (reference sequence). CDR3 nucleotide sequence: TGTGCCAGCAGTACGAGGGGGCTTAACTATGGCTACACCTTC. Amino acids: CASSTRGLNYGYTF.

The chain is built from TRBV2 and TRBJ1-1; TRBD1 matches 7 bases. Trimming removed 5 bases from V and 5 bases from J; junction bases left unmatched: 11. The germline CDR1 and CDR2 sequences are SNHLY and FYNNEI. The CDR3 covers 15 residues. CDR3 loop: CASSSEYTGVTEAFF. The CDR3 DNA is TGTGCCAGCAGTAGCGAGTATACAGGGGTGACTGAAGCTTTCTTT.

The chain couples TRBV2 to TRBJ2-7; 7 nucleotides agree with TRBD2. CDR3 size: 13 residues. Germline V gene data show CDR1 as SNHLY and CDR2 as FYNNEI. The V segment lost 6 bases and the J segment 6 bases; nucleotides outside the gene matches: 8. Here the CDR3 reads CASRYGLEGEQYF. CDR3 sequence (DNA): TGTGCCAGCAGGTACGGACTAGAGGGCGAGCAGTACTTC.

Details on this clone: The CDR3 carries no conserved terminal phenylalanine or tryptophan, so it likely arises from a read error. Because the CDR3's place on the DNA is in doubt, the DNA is left out and the CDR3 is given as listed by TCRdb. The chain employs TRBV29-1 and TRBJ2-7; the DNA was not used to check the table's D call, TRBD2. The CDR3 length equals 11 residues, ends included. Germline assignment: CDR1 SQVTM and CDR2 ANQGSEA. CDR3 in amino acids: CSVGRGLARFA.

This rearrangement joins TRBV27 to TRBJ1-2, with TRBD1 matching over 9 bases. Germline assignment: CDR1 MNHEY and CDR2 SMNVEV (reference sequence). Trimming removed 0 bases from V and 4 bases from J; junction bases left unmatched: 3. The CDR3 extends over 15 amino acids. The CDR3 DNA reads as TGTGCCAGCAGTTTATCGTTGACAGGGGGCTATGGCTACACCTTC. Translated, it gives CASSLSLTGGYGYTF.

The chain has TRBV5-6 and TRBJ2-7; the D is unclear. Germline loops: CDR1 SGHDT, CDR2 YYEEEE. The length of the CDR3 is 15 residues. V was cut by 0 bases and J by 0 bases, with 10 bases left in between. DNA of the CDR3: TGTGCCAGCAGCTTGGAGCCTAGGAGCTCCTACGAGCAGTACTTC. Its protein product is CASSLEPRSSYEQYF. The variable domain in full, with the rest retrieved from reference TRBV5-6 and TRBJ2-7, is DAGVTQSPTHLIKTRGQQVTLRCSPKSGHDTVSWYQQALGQGPQFIFQYYEEEERQRGNFPDRFSGHQFPNYSSELNVNALLLGDSALYLCASSLEPRSSYEQYFGPGTRLTVT.